This paragraph reports one T cell receptor (beta chain). What it binds is unknown. At one of its ends the junction is not consistent with the germline gene, which may arise from a read error. This record belongs to a study of identical twins. One entry per CDR3 protein, called by TCRdb with MiXCR from the 5' RACE reads. The sample lists 420,000 or so distinct CDR3 sequences, approximately 17% occurring once. Findings of the study overall: Beta out-of-frame sequences showed weaker excess sharing between twins. Fewer insertions marked abundant cord blood beta clonotypes; young adult naive trended weakly, memory not at all. Because invariant MAIT and iNKT cells could be present, zero-insertion analyses could be partly confounded. Where out-of-frame alpha sequences were twin-shared, they showed excess low generation probability.

Germline CDR1 reads SEHNR; CDR2 reads FQNEAQ (reference sequence). This CDR3 comprises 13 residues. The chain employs TRBV7-9 and TRBJ2-2, with 9 bases lining up with TRBD2. Sequenced material: naive T cells sorted from blood. The TCR sequence derives from a man aged 50-60 years in good health. Here the CDR3 DNA reads TGTGCCAGCAGTTTAGCGGGAGAAGGGGAGCTGTTTTTT. It is translated as CASSLAGEGELFF.